This entry features one TCR beta chain sequence. These data come from a study of blood T cell repertoires in COVID-19. Study-wide background: There were acute and convalescent COVID-19 samples, and they came from the United States, Italy and Spain. In each case, the material was cDNA or gDNA derived from T cells, B-cell-depleted T cells, or PBMCs.

CDR1 and CDR2 (germline): SQVTM, ANQGSEA. V gave up 5 bases and J gave up 0 bases, with 16 bases separating them. The CDR3 is 15 amino acids. Original processing notes: Amplified reference gene primers provided the basis for estimating nucleated cell counts. The data were produced by immunoSEQ multiplex PCR, yet TCRdb's version contains in-frame clones alone and is incomplete. From that table come the V and J calls and clone size; the DNA was used to work out D and trimming. The sample records 150,000 to 200,000 clones, roughly 76% being singletons. During active infection, Seattle patients enrolled and were then monitored through disease.

The chain combines TRBV29-1 with TRBJ1-1, with D maybe TRBD1 (6 bases). This TCR was sampled from a woman older than 75 with COVID-19, enrolled during active disease. Sequencing was done on a sample of peripheral blood. CDR3 residues: CSVPGLTGLNTEAFF. The DNA for the CDR3 is TGCAGCGTTCCTGGCTTGACAGGCCTGAACACTGAAGCTTTCTTT.